This T cell receptor (beta chain) originates from a study of metastatic and nonmetastatic thyroid tumors. Looking at the study overall: Repertoires from malignant and benign thyroid patients were compared across blood and tumor or nodule tissue.

The CDR3 is made up of 16 amino acids. The V gene lost 6 bases and the J gene lost 7 bases, with 25 bases spanning the gap. Germline CDR1 is SGHKS and CDR2 is YYEKEE (reference sequence). This clone was recorded at least ten times. What it binds is not known. Methods used by the authors: Differences in CDR3 between clinicopathological groups were drawn on to build a classifier intended to discriminate distant-metastatic papillary thyroid cancer patients. Via MiXCR, TCRdb re-called the PCR reads. These V and J calls rely on TCRdb rather than the paper's analysis. This sample has 4,000 to 5,000 clones; 17% occur once, and the top ten carry 16%. There were no patients who had received any treatment before thyroid surgery. Broader study findings: Reportedly, malignant thyroid tumors had significantly higher TCR beta diversity than benign nodules, in blood and tumor.

The clonotype comes from a female donor with papillary thyroid cancer or a benign thyroid nodule (not recorded which). Some clones in this sample may be carry-over from other donors' samples. The sequenced sample was adjacent normal tissue. V gene TRBV5-5 combines with J gene TRBJ1-1; D is possibly TRBD1 (5 bases). CDR3 residues: CASTHTPGFRGVEAFF. CDR3 DNA sequence: TGTGCCAGCACCCATACCCCGGGCTTTAGAGGGGTTGAAGCTTTCTTT.